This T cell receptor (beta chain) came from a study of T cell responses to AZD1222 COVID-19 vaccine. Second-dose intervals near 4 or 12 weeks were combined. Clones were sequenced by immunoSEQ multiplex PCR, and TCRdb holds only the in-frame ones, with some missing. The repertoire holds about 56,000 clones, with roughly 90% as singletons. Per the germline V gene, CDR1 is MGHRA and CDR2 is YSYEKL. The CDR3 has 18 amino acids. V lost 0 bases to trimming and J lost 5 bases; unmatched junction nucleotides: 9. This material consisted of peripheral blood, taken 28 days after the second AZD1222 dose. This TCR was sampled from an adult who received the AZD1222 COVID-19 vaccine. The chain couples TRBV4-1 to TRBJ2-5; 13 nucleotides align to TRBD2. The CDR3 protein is CASSQERLAGGLGETQYF. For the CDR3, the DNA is TGCGCCAGCAGCCAAGAACGACTAGCGGGAGGTCTTGGGGAGACCCAGTACTTC.